This TCR beta chain was identified in a study of shared clonotypes between healthy human individuals. Across the study: The study enrolled two women and three men aged 18 to 49. Study-wide points: A generally larger estimated richness was seen in naive subsets than in memory subsets. Clonotypes not shared had lower generation probabilities than those common to all four donors.

A roughly 200 ng quantity of DNA, about 30,000 T cell genomes, went into the sorted-subset replicate PCRs. Here immunoSEQ multiplex PCR was the method, and the copy in TCRdb shows in-frame clones only, minus some. The sample comprises under 1,900,000 clones, around 98.5% of which are singletons, and about 0.4% rests with the top ten. CDR1 is KGHSH, CDR2 LQKENI, per germline. This CDR3 is 15 amino acids long. V gave up 4 bases and J gave up 5 bases, with 14 bases separating them. As for this clone: What it recognizes is unknown.

This TCR was recovered from a young man in good health. The chain carries TRBV18 and TRBJ1-4; D perhaps matches TRBD1 (5 bases). Material: naive CD4+ T cells sorted from blood. Regarding subset: CD45RA+ positively selected. The CDR3 is CASSLSTALNEKLFF. CDR3 in DNA: TGTGCCAGCTCACTTTCGACAGCCCTCAATGAAAAACTGTTTTTT.